This T cell receptor (beta chain) was profiled in a study of blood T cells in healthy people across ages. Points from the study as a whole: Older age coincided with a roughly linear decline in TCR beta diversity per million T cells. Long-lived and aged donors differed, with more naive CD4+ cells and higher diversity in the long-lived. Possibly confounding the expanded clonotype changes was the fact that donor CMV status was unknown.

The second PCR ran about 6 to 12 cycles with a sample-barcoded 5' primer and J-beta primers. Sequencing recovered at least 3 million CDR3-containing paired-end reads from each sample. TCRdb used MiXCR to reprocess the 5' RACE reads, holding one entry per CDR3 protein. This sample has over 1,500,000 distinct CDR3 sequences; just under 50% occur once, and the top ten carry approximately 2%. On this clonotype: Antigen specificity is unknown.

Germline CDR1 SQVTM, CDR2 ANQGSEA. The CDR3 has 13 residues. Trimming shortened V by 5 bases and J by 2 bases, and 12 bases separated the two germline ends. The rearrangement uses TRBV29-1 and TRBJ1-2; D is perhaps TRBD1 (5 bases). The clonotype comes from a woman aged 40 to 50 in good health. Sequenced sample: blood. The CDR3 is CSVREGLNYGYTF. DNA for the CDR3: TGCAGCGTTAGGGAGGGGTTGAACTATGGCTACACCTTC.